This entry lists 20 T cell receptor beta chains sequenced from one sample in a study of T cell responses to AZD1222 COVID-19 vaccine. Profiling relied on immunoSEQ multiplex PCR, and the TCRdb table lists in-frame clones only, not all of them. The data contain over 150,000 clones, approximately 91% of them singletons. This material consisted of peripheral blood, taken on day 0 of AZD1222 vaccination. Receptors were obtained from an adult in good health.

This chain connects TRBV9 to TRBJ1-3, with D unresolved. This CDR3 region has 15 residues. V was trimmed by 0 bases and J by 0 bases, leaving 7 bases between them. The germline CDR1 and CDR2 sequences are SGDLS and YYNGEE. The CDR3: CASSVAVDSGNTIYF. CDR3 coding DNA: TGTGCCAGCAGCGTAGCTGTGGACTCTGGAAACACCATATATTTT.

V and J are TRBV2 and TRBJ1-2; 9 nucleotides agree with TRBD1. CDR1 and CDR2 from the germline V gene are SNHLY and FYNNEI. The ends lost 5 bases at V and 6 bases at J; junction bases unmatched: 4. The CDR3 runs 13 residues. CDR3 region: CASSPQGADGYTF. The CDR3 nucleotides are TGTGCCAGCAGTCCACAGGGGGCGGATGGCTACACCTTC.

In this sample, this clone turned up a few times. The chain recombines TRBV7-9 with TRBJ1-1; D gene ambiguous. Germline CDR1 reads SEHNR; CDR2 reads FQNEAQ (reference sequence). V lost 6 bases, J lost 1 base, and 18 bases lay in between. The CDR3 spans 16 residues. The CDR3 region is CASSPPARLWNTEAFF. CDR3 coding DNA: TGTGCCAGCAGTCCTCCGGCCCGATTATGGAACACTGAAGCTTTCTTT.

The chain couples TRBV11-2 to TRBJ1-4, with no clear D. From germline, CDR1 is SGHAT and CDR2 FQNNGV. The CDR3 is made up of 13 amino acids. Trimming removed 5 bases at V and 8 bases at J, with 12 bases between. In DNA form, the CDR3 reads TGTGCCAGCAGCGTGGTGGCCGGCGAAAAACTGTTTTTT. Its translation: CASSVVAGEKLFF. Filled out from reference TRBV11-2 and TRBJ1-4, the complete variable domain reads EAGVAQSPRYKIIEKRQSVAFWCNPISGHATLYWYQQILGQGPKLLIQFQNNGVVDDSQLPKDRFSAERLKGVDSTLKIQPAKLEDSAVYLCASSVVAGEKLFFGSGTQLSVL.

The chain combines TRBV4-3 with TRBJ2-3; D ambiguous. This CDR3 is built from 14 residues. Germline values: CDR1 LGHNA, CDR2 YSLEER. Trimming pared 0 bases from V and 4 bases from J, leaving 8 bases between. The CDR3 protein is CASSQDRYSDTQYF. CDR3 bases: TGCGCCAGCAGCCAAGATAGGTATTCAGATACGCAGTATTTT.

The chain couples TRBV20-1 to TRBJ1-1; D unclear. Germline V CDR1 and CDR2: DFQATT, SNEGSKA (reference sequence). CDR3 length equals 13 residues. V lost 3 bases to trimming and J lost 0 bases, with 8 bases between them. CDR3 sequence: CSASNSMNTEAFF. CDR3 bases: TGCAGTGCTAGTAACAGCATGAACACTGAAGCTTTCTTT.

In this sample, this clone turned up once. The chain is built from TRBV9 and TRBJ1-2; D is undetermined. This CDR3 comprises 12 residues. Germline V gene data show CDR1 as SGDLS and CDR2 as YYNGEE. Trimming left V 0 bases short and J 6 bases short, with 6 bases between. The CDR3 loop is CASSVDRNGYTF. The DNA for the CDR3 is TGTGCCAGCAGCGTAGACCGGAATGGCTACACCTTC.

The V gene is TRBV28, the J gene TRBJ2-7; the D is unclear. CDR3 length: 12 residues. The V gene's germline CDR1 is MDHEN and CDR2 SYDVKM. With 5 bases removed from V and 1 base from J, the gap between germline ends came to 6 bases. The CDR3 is CASSSQSYEQYF. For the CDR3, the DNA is TGTGCCAGCAGTAGCCAGTCCTACGAGCAGTACTTC. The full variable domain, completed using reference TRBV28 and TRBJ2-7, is DVKVTQSSRYLVKRTGEKVFLECVQDMDHENMFWYRQDPGLGLRLIYFSYDVKMKEKGDIPEGYSVSREKKERFSLILESASTNQTSMYLCASSSQSYEQYFGPGTRLTVT.

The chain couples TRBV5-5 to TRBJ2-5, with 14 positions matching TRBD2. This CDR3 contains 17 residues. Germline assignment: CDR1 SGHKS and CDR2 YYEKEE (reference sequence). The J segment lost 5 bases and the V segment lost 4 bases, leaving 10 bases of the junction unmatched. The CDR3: CASSPGLAGVGAETQYF. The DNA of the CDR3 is TGTGCCAGCAGCCCGGGACTAGCGGGAGTAGGTGCCGAGACCCAGTACTTC. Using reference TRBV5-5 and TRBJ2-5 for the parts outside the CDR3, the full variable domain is DAGVTQSPTHLIKTRGQQVTLRCSPISGHKSVSWYQQVLGQGPQFIFQYYEKEERGRGNFPDRFSARQFPNYSSELNVNALLLGDSALYLCASSPGLAGVGAETQYFGPGTRLLVL.

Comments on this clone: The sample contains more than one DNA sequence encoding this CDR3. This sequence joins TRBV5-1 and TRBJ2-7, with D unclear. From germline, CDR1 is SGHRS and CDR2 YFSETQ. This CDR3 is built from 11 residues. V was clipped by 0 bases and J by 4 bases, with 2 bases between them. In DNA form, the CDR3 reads TGCGCCAGCAGCTTGGGATACGAGCAGTACTTC. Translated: CASSLGYEQYF.

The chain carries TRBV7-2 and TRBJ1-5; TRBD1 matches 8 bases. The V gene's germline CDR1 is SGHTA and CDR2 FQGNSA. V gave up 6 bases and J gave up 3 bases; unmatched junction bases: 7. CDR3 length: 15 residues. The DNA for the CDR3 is TGTGCCAGCAGTCTGGGACAGGTATTCAATCAGCCCCAGCATTTT. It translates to CASSLGQVFNQPQHF.

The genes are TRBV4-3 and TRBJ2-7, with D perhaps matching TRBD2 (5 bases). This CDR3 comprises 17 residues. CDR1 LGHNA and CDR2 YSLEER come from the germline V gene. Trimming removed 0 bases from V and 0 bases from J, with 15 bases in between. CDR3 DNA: TGCGCCAGCAGCCAAGATGGGGAGCGGCAACTCTCCTACGAGCAGTACTTC. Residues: CASSQDGERQLSYEQYF.

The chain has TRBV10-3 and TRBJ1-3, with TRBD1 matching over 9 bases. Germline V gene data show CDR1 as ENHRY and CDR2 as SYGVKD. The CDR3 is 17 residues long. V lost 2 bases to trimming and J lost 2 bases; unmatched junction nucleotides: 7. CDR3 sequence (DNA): TGTGCCATCAGTGAGGCTAGGACAGGGGAGGCTGGAAACACCATATATTTT. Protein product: CAISEARTGEAGNTIYF.

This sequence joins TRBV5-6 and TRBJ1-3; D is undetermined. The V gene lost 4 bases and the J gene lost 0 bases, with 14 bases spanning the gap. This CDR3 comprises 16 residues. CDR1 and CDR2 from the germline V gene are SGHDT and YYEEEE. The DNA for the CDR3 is TGTGCCAGCAGCCGCCCAGGCGGACGCTCTGGAAACACCATATATTTT. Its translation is CASSRPGGRSGNTIYF.

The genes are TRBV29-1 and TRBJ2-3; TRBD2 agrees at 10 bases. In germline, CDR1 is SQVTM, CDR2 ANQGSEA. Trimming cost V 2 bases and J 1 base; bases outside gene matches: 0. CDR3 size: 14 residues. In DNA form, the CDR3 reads TGCAGCGTTGAAACTAGCGGGGGCACAGATACGCAGTATTTT. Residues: CSVETSGGTDTQYF.

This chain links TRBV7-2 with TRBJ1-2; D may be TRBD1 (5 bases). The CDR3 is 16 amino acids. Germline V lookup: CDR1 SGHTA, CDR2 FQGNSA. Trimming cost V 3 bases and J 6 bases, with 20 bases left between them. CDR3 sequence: CASSLQGVSREDGYTF. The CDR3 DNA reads TGTGCCAGCAGCTTGCAAGGGGTAAGCAGGGAGGATGGCTACACCTTC.

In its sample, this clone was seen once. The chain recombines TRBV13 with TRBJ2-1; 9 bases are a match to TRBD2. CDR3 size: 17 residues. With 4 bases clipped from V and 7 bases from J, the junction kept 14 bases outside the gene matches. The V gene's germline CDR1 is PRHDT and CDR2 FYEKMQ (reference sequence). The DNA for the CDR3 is TGTGCCAGCAGCTCCCTAAGGGGCGGGGGGGCAATAAATGAGCAGTTCTTC. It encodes CASSSLRGGGAINEQFF.

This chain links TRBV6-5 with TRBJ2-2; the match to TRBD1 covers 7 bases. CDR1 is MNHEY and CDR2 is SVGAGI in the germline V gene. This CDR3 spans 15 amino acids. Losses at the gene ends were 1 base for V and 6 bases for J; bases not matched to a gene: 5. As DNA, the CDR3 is TGTGCCAGCAGTTACTTTAGACAGGGTTCCGGGGAGCTGTTTTTT. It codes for CASSYFRQGSGELFF.

The CDR3 reads CASSLLGPPGQGAGEAFF. CDR3 nucleotides: TGTGCCAGCAGCCTCTTGGGTCCTCCGGGACAGGGGGCTGGTGAAGCTTTCTTT. The chain carries TRBV14 and TRBJ1-1; 12 nucleotides align to TRBD1. The V segment lost 4 bases and the J segment 7 bases; nucleotides outside the gene matches: 16. The germline V gene has CDR1 SGHDN and CDR2 FVKESK. This CDR3 comprises 18 residues.

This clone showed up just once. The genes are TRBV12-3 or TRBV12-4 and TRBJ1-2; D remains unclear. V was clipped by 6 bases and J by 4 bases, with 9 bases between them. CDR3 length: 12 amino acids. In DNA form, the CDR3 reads TGTGCCAGCAGCCGCGACTCCTATGGCTACACCTTC. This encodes CASSRDSYGYTF.